A selection of T cell receptor beta chains follows, all from one sample in a study of blood T cell repertoires in COVID-19. Profiling relied on immunoSEQ multiplex PCR, and the TCRdb table lists in-frame clones only, not all of them. The sample yields 65,000 to 70,000 clones, about 86% seen once. Sequenced sample: peripheral blood. Receptor source: a man between 50 and 59 years old with acute or convalescent COVID-19. Both conserved end residues are part of each CDR3. Each record gives: clone size, V gene, D gene, J gene, CDR3 protein, CDR3 DNA. A D gene is named only where the DNA matches it firmly. A clone size is listed for some rows: how often the clone was seen (once, few, many), or a class if it is expanded.

>few|TRBV7-6|TRBD2|TRBJ2-3
CASSLGFGGGSDTQYF
TGTGCCAGCAGCCTCGGCTTCGGCGGGGGGTCCGATACGCAGTATTTT
>-|TRBV7-3|TRBD1|TRBJ1-1
CASSRSGTGNTEAFF
TGTGCCAGCAGCCGCTCCGGGACAGGGAACACTGAAGCTTTCTTT
>-|TRBV5-1|TRBD2|TRBJ2-5
CASSNRQRLAGAQETQYF
TGCGCCAGCAGCAATCGACAGAGGCTAGCGGGAGCACAAGAGACCCAGTACTTC
>-|TRBV25-1|-|TRBJ1-2
CASSDPSRLQGYTF
TGTGCCAGCAGTGATCCAAGTAGACTTCAGGGCTACACCTTC
>-|TRBV5-5|-|TRBJ2-1
CASSPEAVSSYNEQFF
TGTGCCAGCAGCCCCGAGGCGGTGAGCTCCTACAATGAGCAGTTCTTC
>-|TRBV20-1|-|TRBJ2-1
CSASADWSSYNEQFF
TGCAGTGCTAGTGCTGACTGGAGCTCCTACAATGAGCAGTTCTTC
>-|TRBV2|-|TRBJ1-3
CASSESLSDTIYF
TGTGCCAGCAGTGAGTCCCTGTCGGACACCATATATTTT
>-|TRBV3-1/TRBV3-2|TRBD1|TRBJ1-1
CASSQRPKGGTAFF
TGTGCCAGCAGCCAACGCCCTAAAGGGGGCACTGCTTTCTTT
>-|TRBV5-4|TRBD1|TRBJ1-1
CASSTGTGQVNTEAFF
TGTGCCAGCAGCACAGGGACAGGGCAGGTGAACACTGAAGCTTTCTTT
>-|TRBV6-6|-|TRBJ1-5
CASSRAGGRNSNQPQHF
TGTGCCAGCAGCCGAGCCGGCGGCAGAAATAGCAATCAGCCCCAGCATTTT
>-|TRBV6-5|TRBD1|TRBJ2-7
CAITGVSYEQYF
TGTGCCATCACAGGGGTTTCCTACGAGCAGTACTTC
>-|TRBV19|TRBD1|TRBJ2-5
CASSIFFGTGTKETQYF
TGTGCCAGTAGTATATTTTTTGGGACAGGAACTAAAGAGACCCAGTACTTC
>-|TRBV2|-|TRBJ2-5
CASIPREAQETQYF
TGTGCCAGCATCCCCAGGGAGGCTCAAGAGACCCAGTACTTC
>few|TRBV6-5|-|TRBJ1-2
CAAQDSTIYGYTF
TGTGCCGCCCAGGACAGCACTATCTATGGCTACACCTTC
>few|TRBV19|-|TRBJ1-5
CASSRTEYSNQPQHF
TGTGCCAGTAGTCGAACAGAGTATAGCAATCAGCCCCAGCATTTT
>-|TRBV5-1|TRBD1|TRBJ2-3
CASSKGQGTDTQYF
TGCGCCAGCAGCAAGGGACAGGGCACAGATACGCAGTATTTT
>once|TRBV5-1|-|TRBJ2-2
CASSLRQNTNTGELFF
TGCGCCAGCAGCCTTCGACAGAATACCAACACCGGGGAGCTGTTTTTT
>-|TRBV6-5|TRBD1|TRBJ1-2
CASSYWTGVNYGYTF
TGTGCCAGCAGTTATTGGACAGGGGTTAACTATGGCTACACCTTC
>-|TRBV7-9|-|TRBJ2-2
CASSHFPGLPNTGELFF
TGTGCCAGCAGTCACTTTCCGGGACTCCCGAACACCGGGGAGCTGTTTTTT
>few|TRBV18|-|TRBJ1-1
CASSPIGGVNTEAFF
TGTGCCAGCTCACCAATAGGGGGGGTGAACACTGAAGCTTTCTTT
>once|TRBV19|TRBD2|TRBJ2-3
CASSRTSGRKRGTDTQYF
TGTGCCAGTAGCCGGACTAGCGGGAGAAAACGGGGCACAGATACGCAGTATTTT
>-|TRBV24-1|-|TRBJ2-3
CATSAAWSDSTDTQYF
TGTGCCACCAGTGCCGCCTGGAGCGACTCCACAGATACGCAGTATTTT
>-|TRBV20-1|TRBD2|TRBJ2-1
CSAWGGNEQFF
TGCAGTGCTTGGGGGGGAAATGAGCAGTTCTTC
>-|TRBV30|-|TRBJ1-5
CAWSFGTRNQPQHF
TGTGCCTGGAGTTTTGGGACAAGGAATCAGCCCCAGCATTTT
>-|TRBV7-9|TRBD1|TRBJ2-1
CASSPTGGNEQFF
TGTGCCAGCAGCCCCACAGGGGGCAATGAGCAGTTCTTC
>-|TRBV4-1|TRBD1|TRBJ2-7
CASSQDQGTVSYEQYF
TGCGCCAGCAGCCAAGATCAAGGGACAGTCTCCTACGAGCAGTACTTC
>-|TRBV12-3/TRBV12-4|TRBD1|TRBJ1-5
CASRGTVFQPQHF
TGTGCCAGCAGGGGGACAGTCTTTCAGCCCCAGCATTTT
>once|TRBV30|-|TRBJ2-7
CAWSPDSTYEQYF
TGTGCCTGGAGCCCCGACAGCACCTACGAGCAGTACTTC
>-|TRBV7-3|-|TRBJ2-3
CASSLSSVRSTDTQYF
TGTGCCAGCAGCTTAAGTTCGGTTCGCAGCACAGATACGCAGTATTTT
>-|TRBV12-5|-|TRBJ2-7
CASGLATETYEQYF
TGTGCTAGTGGTTTGGCGACGGAGACCTACGAGCAGTACTTC
>-|TRBV10-1|TRBD2|TRBJ2-5
CASSGHSGGLGTQYF
TGCGCCAGCAGTGGCCATAGCGGGGGCCTCGGGACCCAGTACTTC
>once|TRBV7-2|-|TRBJ1-3
CASSPPNAGNTIYF
TGTGCCAGCAGCCCTCCTAATGCTGGAAACACCATATATTTT
>once|TRBV7-6|-|TRBJ1-1
CASSLTGRLEAFF
TGTGCCAGCAGCTTAACCGGCAGGCTTGAAGCTTTCTTT
>-|TRBV7-6|-|TRBJ2-2
CASSLHGGFSPGELFF
TGTGCCAGCAGCTTACACGGGGGTTTTTCTCCCGGGGAGCTGTTTTTT
>-|TRBV5-1|-|TRBJ2-1
CASSLITRDKAKFF
TGCGCCAGCAGCCTCATAACCCGGGACAAAGCAAAATTCTTC
>few|TRBV18|-|TRBJ1-1
CASSPRVHETEAFF
TGTGCCAGCTCGCCCCGGGTTCACGAGACTGAAGCTTTCTTT
>-|TRBV3-1/TRBV3-2|TRBD1|TRBJ1-2
CASSQDFGQGTNYGYTF
TGTGCCAGCAGCCAAGATTTTGGACAGGGGACTAACTATGGCTACACCTTC
>once|TRBV5-1|TRBD1|TRBJ1-4
CASSLRQGNEKLFF
TGCGCCAGCAGCTTGAGACAGGGGAATGAAAAACTGTTTTTT
>-|TRBV4-1|TRBD2|TRBJ2-1
CASTRLKGGTSAYNEQFF
TGCGCCAGCACCCGATTAAAGGGGGGGACTAGCGCCTACAATGAGCAGTTCTTC
>-|TRBV6-5|-|TRBJ1-2
CASNSGYGYTF
TGTGCCAGCAACTCGGGGTATGGCTACACCTTC
>-|TRBV15|-|TRBJ1-2
CATSRADYGYTF
TGTGCCACCAGCAGAGCGGACTATGGCTACACCTTC
>once|TRBV5-1|-|TRBJ2-1
CASSLGEYNEQFF
TGCGCCAGCAGCTTGGGGGAGTACAATGAGCAGTTCTTC
>-|TRBV6-5|TRBD1|TRBJ1-5
CASSHRGLGQPQHF
TGTGCCAGCAGTCACAGGGGGCTCGGTCAGCCCCAGCATTTT
>-|TRBV27|TRBD1|TRBJ2-7
CASSDAGTGTYEQYF
TGTGCCAGCAGTGACGCCGGGACAGGGACCTACGAGCAGTACTTC
>-|TRBV6-6|TRBD2|TRBJ2-5
CASSRLWTSTLGNQETQYF
TGTGCCAGCAGTCGACTTTGGACTAGCACGTTGGGGAACCAAGAGACCCAGTACTTC
>-|TRBV5-5|-|TRBJ1-2
CASSLNRGYTF
TGTGCCAGCAGCTTGAATCGGGGCTACACCTTC
>-|TRBV2|-|TRBJ1-5
CASSVERDYSNQPQHF
TGTGCCAGCAGTGTCGAGAGGGATTACAGCAATCAGCCCCAGCATTTT
>-|TRBV7-9|TRBD1|TRBJ2-3
CASSSRAGGYADTQYF
TGTGCCAGCAGCTCCCGGGCAGGGGGTTATGCAGATACGCAGTATTTT
>-|TRBV6-5|-|TRBJ2-1
CASSYSNGRSEQFF
TGTGCCAGCAGTTACTCTAACGGGAGAAGTGAGCAGTTCTTC
>-|TRBV9|-|TRBJ2-6
CASSPATGAGANVLTF
TGTGCCAGCAGCCCGGCGACAGGTGCTGGGGCCAACGTCCTGACTTTC
>-|TRBV28|TRBD1|TRBJ2-7
CASSITGTGGPREQYF
TGTGCCAGCAGTATCACCGGGACAGGGGGCCCGAGAGAGCAGTACTTC